This T cell receptor beta chain was captured in a study of shared clonotypes between healthy human individuals. General observations from the study: Clonotypes shared by all four donors outscored non-shared clonotypes in generation probability. Four donors showed sharing of around 5% of naive CD4 clonotypes.

Naive-designated CD8 cells lacked CD45RO, were positively enriched for CCR7, and omitted terminally differentiated effector memory CD45RA+ cells. All of the donors resided in Nashville, Tennessee, and each was a Caucasian adult. This clone came up once. Its antigen is not known. Clones were sequenced by immunoSEQ multiplex PCR, and TCRdb holds only the in-frame ones, with some missing. There are roughly 650,000 clones in the sample; approximately 96% occur only once, and approximately 0.12% lies in the top ten. The TCR comes from a woman aged 30 to 39 in good health. Sequenced sample: naive CD8+ T cells sorted from blood.

The CDR3 loop reads CASSTRTGSTNEKLFF. CDR3 sequence (DNA): TGTGCCAGCAGTACCCGGACAGGATCAACTAATGAAAAACTGTTTTTT. This chain links TRBV28 with TRBJ1-4, with 7 bases aligning to TRBD1. V lost 5 bases, J lost 0 bases, and 6 bases stayed unmatched. In germline, CDR1 is MDHEN, CDR2 SYDVKM. The CDR3 contains 16 residues. Together with reference TRBV28 and TRBJ1-4, the CDR3 gives the full variable domain: DVKVTQSSRYLVKRTGEKVFLECVQDMDHENMFWYRQDPGLGLRLIYFSYDVKMKEKGDIPEGYSVSREKKERFSLILESASTNQTSMYLCASSTRTGSTNEKLFFGSGTQLSVL.